Presented here are 15 T cell receptor beta chains from one specimen sequenced in a study of OX40 agonist ivuxolimab in advanced cancers. The protocol was immunoSEQ multiplex PCR, while the TCRdb copy is restricted to in-frame clones and leaves out a portion. The table shows tens of thousands of clones, with roughly nine tenths occurring only once. The specimen comprised CD4+ or CD8+ T cells sorted from blood, sampled in a trial of the OX40 agonist ivuxolimab. Receptors originate from an adult with an advanced solid tumor such as melanoma, head and neck, liver or kidney cancer.

CDR3 nucleotide sequence: TGTGCCAGCAGCGTAGGCCCCTTCAATTACAATGAGCAGTTCTTC. Amino acid sequence: CASSVGPFNYNEQFF. This chain joins TRBV9 and TRBJ2-1; no definite D call. From germline, CDR1 is SGDLS and CDR2 YYNGEE. Trimming left V 0 bases short and J 4 bases short, with 11 bases between. CDR3 length: 15 residues.

V gene TRBV6-5 combines with J gene TRBJ2-7; 8 nucleotides line up with TRBD1. This CDR3 is built from 14 residues. Germline trimming cut 2 bases from V and 3 bases from J; bases unmatched to any gene: 3. Germline V gene lookup returns CDR1 MNHEY and CDR2 SVGAGI. CDR3 region: CASSYGQGVYEQYF. As DNA, the CDR3 is TGTGCCAGCAGTTACGGACAGGGAGTCTACGAGCAGTACTTC.

The chain combines TRBV11-1 with TRBJ2-7; D not resolved. Germline loops: CDR1 SGHAT, CDR2 FQDESV (reference sequence). Deletions cut 3 bases from V and 3 bases from J, with 6 bases between. This CDR3 spans 12 amino acids. CDR3 loop: CASSFSDYEQYF. The CDR3 region has the DNA TGTGCCAGCAGCTTCTCTGACTACGAGCAGTACTTC. Variable domain in full (rest from reference TRBV11-1 and TRBJ2-7): EAEVAQSPRYKITEKSQAVAFWCDPISGHATLYWYRQILGQGPELLVQFQDESVVDDSQLPKDRFSAERLKGVDSTLKIQPAELGDSAMYLCASSFSDYEQYFGPGTRLTVT.

V gene TRBV9 combines with J gene TRBJ2-2; 8 bases are a match to TRBD2. Germline V gene sequence: CDR1 SGDLS, CDR2 YYNGEE. The CDR3 loop spans 16 amino acids. Trimming removed 1 base from V and 0 bases from J; junction bases left unmatched: 2. CDR3 sequence reads: CASSVNGRANTGELFF. The CDR3 bases are TGTGCCAGCAGCGTAAACGGGAGGGCGAACACCGGGGAGCTGTTTTTT.

The genes are TRBV4-1 and TRBJ2-7; the D gene is possibly TRBD2 (6 bases). The CDR3 totals 14 residues. With 4 bases removed from V and 2 bases from J, the gap between germline ends came to 12 bases. Germline V gene sequence: CDR1 MGHRA, CDR2 YSYEKL. The CDR3 reads CASSPGDWPYEQYF. The CDR3 DNA is TGCGCCAGCAGCCCCGGGGACTGGCCCTACGAGCAGTACTTC.

The J gene is TRBJ1-1, the V gene TRBV6-5; D is possibly TRBD1 (5 bases). CDR3 size: 16 residues. V gave up 2 bases and J gave up 5 bases, with 18 bases separating them. Germline lookup yields CDR1 MNHEY and CDR2 SVGAGI. The CDR3 reads CASSYRAGTAGTEAFF. CDR3 coding DNA: TGTGCCAGCAGTTACAGGGCGGGGACGGCGGGGACTGAAGCTTTCTTT.

The chain combines TRBV27 with TRBJ2-2; 7 bases agree with TRBD1. The ends lost 3 bases at V and 6 bases at J; junction bases unmatched: 1. The length of the CDR3 is 13 residues. Per the germline V gene, CDR1 is MNHEY and CDR2 is SMNVEV (reference sequence). CDR3 protein: CASSLQGAGELFF. As DNA, the CDR3 is TGTGCCAGCAGTTTGCAGGGGGCCGGGGAGCTGTTTTTT.

CDR3 region: CASSYSSRARYNEQFF. CDR3 DNA sequence: TGTGCCAGCAGTTACTCGAGCCGAGCCCGATACAATGAGCAGTTCTTC. The chain joins TRBV6-5 to TRBJ2-1, with D uncertain. V was cut by 0 bases and J by 4 bases, with 13 bases left in between. This CDR3 has 16 amino acids. Germline V gene data show CDR1 as MNHEY and CDR2 as SVGAGI.

By share, this clone ranks as large. The J gene is TRBJ2-1, the V gene TRBV6-1; no definite D call. Germline V lookup: CDR1 MNHNS, CDR2 SASEGT. V shed 2 bases and J shed 7 bases, with 12 bases lying between them. The CDR3 runs to 14 residues. This CDR3 is CASSESEELNEQFF. Written as DNA, the CDR3 is TGTGCCAGCAGTGAATCGGAAGAGTTAAATGAGCAGTTCTTC.

The chain carries TRBV6-1 and TRBJ2-1; no clear D. Germline-derived CDR1 and CDR2 are MNHNS and SASEGT. The CDR3 has 11 amino acids. V shed 1 base and J shed 9 bases, with 4 bases lying between them. CDR3 in amino acids: CASSEGVEQFF. CDR3 bases: TGTGCCAGCAGTGAAGGGGTTGAGCAGTTCTTC.

The V and J genes are TRBV6-5 and TRBJ2-7; perhaps TRBD2 as D (6 bases). Per germline, CDR1 MNHEY and CDR2 SVGAGI. The germline V and J ends were trimmed by 2 bases and 3 bases, with 11 bases remaining between them. This CDR3 comprises 14 residues. For the CDR3, the DNA is TGTGCCAGCAGTTACGGGCAGGGAGGCTACGAGCAGTACTTC. It encodes CASSYGQGGYEQYF.

The chain links TRBV15 to TRBJ2-1, with TRBD2 identical over 14 bases. CDR3 length: 17 amino acids. CDR1 is LNHNV, CDR2 YYDKDF, per germline (reference sequence). The V gene end was trimmed by 4 bases and the J gene end by 8 bases; junction bases not matched to a gene: 10. In DNA, the CDR3 is TGTGCCACCAGCACCGTCTGGACTAGCGGGGGGTCGGATGAGCAGTTCTTC. Amino acids: CATSTVWTSGGSDEQFF.

The chain links TRBV13 to TRBJ2-7, with D maybe TRBD1 (6 bases). This CDR3 has 15 amino acids. The ends were cut back, 6 bases at V and 1 base at J, with 16 bases in the middle. Germline CDR1 is PRHDT and CDR2 is FYEKMQ (reference sequence). CDR3 DNA: TGTGCCAGCAGTGGCCAGGGCAGGGGTTCCTACGAGCAGTACTTC. Its protein is CASSGQGRGSYEQYF.

This clone has just a few counts. The V and J genes are TRBV7-9 and TRBJ1-5; D may be TRBD1 (5 bases). Germline CDR1 is SEHNR and CDR2 is FQNEAQ (reference sequence). CDR3 length: 13 residues. Between the trimmed V and J ends, which lost 3 bases and 3 bases, there was a span of 6 bases. The CDR3 sequence: CASSLDNNQPQHF. Here the CDR3 DNA reads TGTGCCAGCAGCTTGGACAACAATCAGCCCCAGCATTTT.

The rearrangement links TRBV9 to TRBJ2-3; D may be TRBD1 or TRBD2 (5 bases each). Trimming cost V 2 bases and J 5 bases, with 9 bases left between them. Germline V gene sequence: CDR1 SGDLS, CDR2 YYNGEE. The CDR3 spans 13 residues. The CDR3 here is CASSVSGGDTQYF. The CDR3 region has the DNA TGTGCCAGCAGCGTGTCTGGGGGAGATACGCAGTATTTT. Full variable domain (remainder filled in from reference TRBV9 and TRBJ2-3): DSGVTQTPKHLITATGQRVTLRCSPRSGDLSVYWYQQSLDQGLQFLIQYYNGEERAKGNILERFSAQQFPDLHSELNLSSLELGDSALYFCASSVSGGDTQYFGPGTRLTVL.